This record looks at one T cell receptor beta chain sequence and its context. Its antigen is not identified. This record comes from a study of tissue T cells after allogeneic stem cell transplantation. TCRdb's table, derived via immunoSEQ multiplex PCR, lists solely in-frame clones and lacks some. Of thousands of clones listed, about 64% are singletons. Overall study findings and caveats: The study did not identify alloreactive or antigen-specific tissue TCRs, and some clones might be persisting host cells. Few T cell clones were shared across patients, but motif clusters showed tissue-specific shared signatures. TCR repertoires tracked anatomic similarity, regardless of disease or transplant status.

Steroid-refractory graft-versus-host disease after allogeneic hematopoietic cell transplant qualified adults for prospective research-autopsy enrollment. The CDR3 sequence is 16 residues long. This clonotype was obtained from an older male patient with steroid-refractory graft-versus-host disease after an allogeneic stem cell transplant. Some of the T cells may derive from the graft donor. This specimen was descending colon tissue, taken at autopsy. This rearrangement joins TRBV21-1 to TRBJ1-1. TRBV21-1 is marked as a pseudogene. Here the CDR3 reads CASSKVGAPMNTEAFF. CDR3 nucleotides: TGTGCCAGCAGCAAAGTTGGAGCTCCGATGAACACTGAAGCTTTCTTT.